The T cell receptor (beta chain) under discussion was sequenced for a study of blood T cell repertoires in COVID-19. The repertoire was sequenced with immunoSEQ multiplex PCR; TCRdb's copy has only in-frame clones and lacks some. The table includes 56,000 or so clones, approximately 80% detected once. The CDR3 has 14 residues. Germline V gives CDR1 LNHDA, CDR2 SQIVND (reference sequence). V was cut by 2 bases and J by 7 bases, with 15 bases left in between. Sample: peripheral blood. This chain joins TRBV19 and TRBJ2-7; D ambiguous. This sequence was found in a man in his fifties or sixties with acute or convalescent COVID-19. The CDR3 DNA sequence: TGTGCCAGTAGTATAAGTTGGGCAGACAAGGAGCAGTACTTC. Its protein product is CASSISWADKEQYF.